This T cell receptor beta chain was found in a study of cytomegalovirus exposure and HLA in healthy donors. 60 Vbeta and 13 Jbeta primers were used in PCR. The repertoire was sequenced with immunoSEQ multiplex PCR; TCRdb's copy has only in-frame clones and lacks some. Of 150,000 to 250,000 clones in the sample, roughly 80% were seen once. In germline, CDR1 is DFQATT, CDR2 SNEGSKA (reference sequence). CDR3 size: 11 residues. Source material: PBMCs. The sequence derives from a woman aged 45-65 years in good health and CMV-seropositive. The chain couples TRBV20-1 to TRBJ2-7; D remains ambiguous. For the CDR3, the DNA is TGCAGCCAAAGGCAGGATTACGAGCAGTACTTC. It specifies CSQRQDYEQYF.